The rows below give T cell receptor beta chains drawn from one sample of a study of beta chain features in type 1 diabetes. Some clones are missing from TCRdb's copy, which holds only in-frame ones; the method was immunoSEQ multiplex PCR. This table has hundreds of thousands of clones, around 15% appearing once. What was sequenced was naive CD4+ T cells from blood. These TCRs come from a man younger than 30 in good health. The CDR3 runs from the conserved cysteine through the conserved F or W. A D gene is named only where the DNA matches it firmly. The size entry is marked missing in some rows and otherwise reads once, few, many or a size class.

J gene	CDR3 length	clone size	D gene	V gene	CDR3 protein	CDR3 DNA
TRBJ2-5	16	-	TRBD2	TRBV4-3	CASSQEGSGGGETQYF	TGCGCCAGCAGCCAAGAGGGGAGCGGGGGTGGAGAGACCCAGTACTTC
TRBJ2-3	12	-	TRBD1	TRBV18	CASSPGTGEGYF	TGTGCCAGCTCACCCGGGACAGGAGAAGGGTATTTT
TRBJ2-7	15	few	-	TRBV9	CASSPREVGTYEQYF	TGTGCCAGCAGCCCAAGGGAAGTTGGAACCTACGAGCAGTACTTC
TRBJ1-5	14	-	TRBD1	TRBV29-1	CSAVVDRGIPTQHF	TGCAGCGCCGTAGTTGACAGGGGAATCCCGACCCAGCATTTT
TRBJ2-7	14	few	-	TRBV5-1	CASSLTGTIYEQYF	TGCGCCAGCAGCTTGACAGGTACTATCTACGAGCAGTACTTC
TRBJ2-3	16	-	-	TRBV5-1	CASGFTTLPSTDTQYF	TGCGCCAGCGGCTTCACGACACTCCCTAGCACAGATACGCAGTATTTT
TRBJ2-5	15	-	-	TRBV19	CASSALQTRSETQYF	TGTGCCAGTAGTGCTTTGCAGACGCGTAGTGAGACCCAGTACTTC
TRBJ1-3	16	few	TRBD1	TRBV18	CASSPRTGGSGNTIYF	TGTGCCAGCTCACCAAGGACAGGGGGCTCTGGAAACACCATATATTTT
TRBJ1-1	12	-	-	TRBV18	CASSPIRSEAFF	TGTGCCAGCTCACCGATCCGATCTGAAGCTTTCTTT
TRBJ2-5	11	-	-	TRBV7-2	CASSFAETQYF	TGTGCCAGCAGTTTTGCAGAGACCCAGTACTTC
TRBJ2-7	15	few	TRBD2	TRBV5-4	CASSPSGSLNYEQYF	TGTGCCAGCAGCCCCAGCGGGAGCTTGAACTACGAGCAGTACTTC
TRBJ2-7	16	-	-	TRBV5-6	CASSRNMGWASYEQYF	TGTGCCAGCAGCCGGAATATGGGGTGGGCCTCCTACGAGCAGTACTTC